This T cell receptor beta chain derives from a study of cytomegalovirus exposure and HLA in healthy donors. Regarding the study as a whole: A later analysis linked a missense DCLRE1C variant to TCR beta V- and J-gene trimming.

PCR amplification relied on 60 Vbeta primers (plus 13 Jbeta primers). The assay was immunoSEQ multiplex PCR, and TCRdb's table has in-frame clones only and misses some. The sample consists of about 160,000 clones, 60% to 80% of them appearing once. Comments on this clone: Its antigen is unidentified.

The germline V gene has CDR1 MNHNS and CDR2 SASEGT. Germline trimming cut 3 bases from V and 3 bases from J; bases unmatched to any gene: 10. The CDR3 loop spans 17 amino acids. This sequence was found in a man in his sixties in good health and CMV-seronegative. The chain combines TRBV6-1 with TRBJ2-1; 8 bases fit TRBD1. Sequences were obtained from PBMCs. The CDR3 DNA is TGTGCCAGCAGTGACAGGGGGCTAGTAAGGGACTACAATGAGCAGTTCTTC. It specifies CASSDRGLVRDYNEQFF.